This TCR beta chain was profiled in a study of Ad26.COV2.S vaccination and SARS-CoV-2 variants. Regarding the study as a whole: TCR breadth and depth analyses may have underestimated total T cell responses.

Treatment of the sample: 15 to 20 received Ad26.COV2.S at low or high dose, single or two shots; roughly five received placebo; per-sample allocation not given. Repertoires come from day 63 after the first vaccine or placebo injection. The protocol was immunoSEQ multiplex PCR, while the TCRdb copy is restricted to in-frame clones and leaves out a portion. The repertoire holds roughly 250,000 clones, with around 90% as singletons. Comments on this clone: Its target is unknown.

Germline CDR1 and CDR2: SGHRS and YFSETQ. This CDR3 region has 14 residues. The V gene end was trimmed by 5 bases and the J gene end by 3 bases; junction bases not matched to a gene: 6. The chain is built from TRBV5-1 and TRBJ2-5; 8 bases map to TRBD2. Material: peripheral blood, obtained in a trial of Ad26.COV2.S vaccine versus placebo. The TCR sequence derives from a person aged 18-60 years who received the Ad26.COV2.S COVID-19 vaccine or a placebo. CDR3 protein: CASRGTGGEETQYF. In nucleotides, the CDR3 is TGCGCCAGCAGAGGGACCGGGGGGGAAGAGACCCAGTACTTC.